The 26 T cell receptor beta chains below come from one sample, sequenced in a study of memory CD4+ T cells and cytomegalovirus serostatus. Clones were read by immunoSEQ multiplex PCR, and TCRdb kept only the in-frame ones, dropping some. Here the sample spans fewer than 75,000 clones, less than 80% being singletons. Single viable CD3+CD4+CD8-CD45RO+ cells were sorted as the memory CD4+ T cells. Specimen: memory CD4+ T cells from blood. These receptors were obtained from an adult in good health and CMV-seronegative.

The chain links TRBV28 to TRBJ1-1; maybe TRBD1 (5 bases). The CDR3 loop spans 15 amino acids. V lost 1 base, J lost 2 bases, and 11 bases lay in between. Germline V gene sequence: CDR1 MDHEN, CDR2 SYDVKM. CDR3 DNA: TGTGCCAGCAGTTTATTATCAGGGTATAACACTGAAGCTTTCTTT. This sequence encodes CASSLLSGYNTEAFF.

The chain is built from TRBV11-2 and TRBJ2-5; the match to TRBD2 covers 11 bases. This CDR3 contains 17 residues. Germline V gene data show CDR1 as SGHAT and CDR2 as FQNNGV. V shed 4 bases, J shed 5 bases, and the junction held 12 bases outside the gene matches. CDR3 coding DNA: TGTGCCAGCAGCTCCCTAAGGCTAGCGGGGGGCGGCGAGACCCAGTACTTC. This encodes CASSSLRLAGGGETQYF.

This chain joins TRBV5-8 and TRBJ1-6; TRBD1 agrees at 7 bases. CDR1 SGHTS and CDR2 YDEGEE come from the germline V gene. Trimming took 4 bases from V and 7 from J; bases not matched to a gene: 8. CDR3 length equals 15 residues. The CDR3 region is CASSRGQSGNSPLHF. DNA for the CDR3: TGTGCCAGCAGCCGGGGACAGTCCGGCAATTCACCCCTCCACTTT.

This CDR3 reads CASSLAGNTEAFF. The CDR3 region has the DNA TGTGCCAGCAGCTTGGCAGGGAACACTGAAGCTTTCTTT. This chain joins TRBV5-5 and TRBJ1-1; D remains ambiguous. Germline CDR1 and CDR2: SGHKS and YYEKEE (reference sequence). Trimming removed 0 bases at V and 1 base at J, with 4 bases between. The CDR3 contains 13 residues.

The CDR3 here is CASSRGQNYGYTF. CDR3 coding DNA: TGTGCCAGCAGCCGGGGACAGAACTATGGCTACACCTTC. V and J are TRBV7-9 and TRBJ1-2, with TRBD1 identical over 7 bases. CDR1 is SEHNR, CDR2 FQNEAQ, per germline (reference sequence). The CDR3 is 13 residues long. V was pared by 5 bases and J by 2 bases, with 2 bases of the junction left unmatched.

This chain links TRBV29-1 with TRBJ2-3; no clear D gene. Trimming removed 6 bases at V and 2 bases at J, with 6 bases between. The V gene's germline CDR1 is SQVTM and CDR2 ANQGSEA. This CDR3 has 11 residues. This chain's CDR3 is CSVVVTDTQYF. The CDR3 DNA is TGCAGCGTGGTAGTCACAGATACGCAGTATTTT.

This rearrangement joins TRBV5-6 to TRBJ2-3; D is unclear. Germline V gene sequence: CDR1 SGHDT, CDR2 YYEEEE. Trimming pared 0 bases from V and 1 base from J, leaving 9 bases between. This CDR3 spans 15 amino acids. This CDR3 is CASSLAMKGTDTQYF. CDR3 DNA sequence: TGTGCCAGCAGCTTGGCCATGAAGGGCACAGATACGCAGTATTTT.

The chain recombines TRBV7-2 with TRBJ1-2; D is unclear. Trimming removed 5 bases at V and 4 bases at J, with 17 bases between. The CDR3 has 15 amino acids. Germline CDR1 SGHTA, CDR2 FQGNSA. The CDR3: CASSPRRASFYGYTF. The CDR3 coding sequence is TGTGCCAGCAGCCCCCGGAGGGCCAGCTTCTATGGCTACACCTTC. The full variable domain, completed using reference TRBV7-2 and TRBJ1-2, is GAGVSQSPSNKVTEKGKDVELRCDPISGHTALYWYRQSLGQGLEFLIYFQGNSAPDKSGLPSDRFSAERTGGSVSTLTIQRTQQEDSAVYLCASSPRRASFYGYTFGSGTRLTVV.

The rearrangement links TRBV30 to TRBJ1-2; D not resolved. The CDR3 runs to 12 residues. Trimming pared 2 bases from V and 8 bases from J, leaving 12 bases between. The germline V gene encodes CDR1 GTSNPN and CDR2 SVGIG (reference sequence). The CDR3 region has the DNA TGTGCCTGGAGTTTTACGATCGGAGGCTACACCTTC. Its protein is CAWSFTIGGYTF.

This clone was detected only once. This chain connects TRBV28 to TRBJ2-1, with 7 bases that match TRBD2. From germline, CDR1 is MDHEN and CDR2 SYDVKM. The ends lost 6 bases at V and 6 bases at J; junction bases unmatched: 11. The length of the CDR3 is 15 residues. The CDR3 sequence: CASSRTSGKFNEQFF. In nucleotides, the CDR3 is TGTGCCAGCAGCAGGACTAGTGGGAAATTCAATGAGCAGTTCTTC.

The rearrangement uses TRBV25-1 and TRBJ1-1; D uncertain. Germline CDR1 reads MGHDK; CDR2 reads SYGVNS. The CDR3 covers 14 residues. V gave up 6 bases and J gave up 0 bases, with 11 bases separating them. CDR3 sequence: CASSFGNMNTEAFF. The CDR3 region has the DNA TGTGCCAGCAGCTTCGGAAATATGAACACTGAAGCTTTCTTT.

The rearrangement joins TRBV18 to TRBJ2-5; tentative D call: TRBD2 (6 bases). V dropped 3 bases and J dropped 5 bases, with 16 bases sitting between them. This CDR3 spans 15 amino acids. Germline assignment: CDR1 KGHSH and CDR2 LQKENI. The CDR3 DNA sequence: TGTGCCAGCTCACCGAATCACGGCGGGACGGAGACCCAGTACTTC. Residues: CASSPNHGGTETQYF.

The chain carries TRBV25-1 and TRBJ2-5; no definite D call. CDR3 size: 16 residues. Per the germline V gene, CDR1 is MGHDK and CDR2 is SYGVNS. V gave up 8 bases and J gave up 5 bases, with 24 bases separating them. The CDR3 spells CASSQDGWKEMETQYF. In nucleotides, the CDR3 is TGTGCCAGCTCCCAAGACGGGTGGAAGGAGATGGAGACCCAGTACTTC.

This clone was picked up one time. This chain joins TRBV6-5 and TRBJ1-2; TRBD1 is a possible D gene (5 bases). The CDR3 sequence is 14 residues long. Deletions cut 5 bases from V and 3 bases from J, with 13 bases between. Per the germline V gene, CDR1 is MNHEY and CDR2 is SVGAGI. DNA of the CDR3: TGTGCCAGCAGTCCACGGAGGGGCCACTATGGCTACACCTTC. The encoded protein is CASSPRRGHYGYTF.

This clone was observed a few times. This chain's CDR3 is CASSDPGQGGRDTQYF. The CDR3 nucleotides read TGTGCCAGCAGTGACCCGGGACAGGGGGGGAGGGATACGCAGTATTTT. This rearrangement joins TRBV28 to TRBJ2-3; 11 bases are a match to TRBD1. Trimming at V came to 5 bases and at J to 6 bases, leaving 10 bases not matched to a gene. The CDR3 loop spans 16 amino acids. Looked up from germline, CDR1 is MDHEN and CDR2 is SYDVKM.

This clone was seen only once. The chain links TRBV7-9 to TRBJ1-2; D gene uncertain. Germline V gene data show CDR1 as SEHNR and CDR2 as FQNEAQ (reference sequence). CDR3 size: 12 residues. V was trimmed by 5 bases and J by 8 bases, leaving 12 bases between them. CDR3 sequence reads: CASSRTVGGYTF. The CDR3 DNA sequence: TGTGCCAGCAGCCGAACAGTGGGGGGCTACACCTTC. Together with reference TRBV7-9 and TRBJ1-2, the CDR3 gives the full variable domain: DTGVSQNPRHKITKRGQNVTFRCDPISEHNRLYWYRQTLGQGPEFLTYFQNEAQLEKSRLLSDRFSAERPKGSFSTLEIQRTEQGDSAMYLCASSRTVGGYTFGSGTRLTVV.

V gene TRBV11-2 combines with J gene TRBJ2-5, with D unresolved. The ends were cut back, 1 base at V and 5 bases at J, with 8 bases in the middle. Germline V gene lookup returns CDR1 SGHAT and CDR2 FQNNGV. The CDR3 is 13 residues long. CDR3 coding DNA: TGTGCCAGCAGCTTAGGCCAGGCGGAGACCCAGTACTTC. Translation: CASSLGQAETQYF.

This chain joins TRBV6-5 and TRBJ2-5; the D gene could be TRBD1 or TRBD2 (5 bases each). Germline V CDR1 and CDR2: MNHEY, SVGAGI. The CDR3 covers 14 residues. The ends were cut back, 4 bases at V and 2 bases at J, with 11 bases in the middle. The DNA of the CDR3 is TGTGCCAGCAGTTTAGGGACCGAGCAAGAGACCCAGTACTTC. It encodes CASSLGTEQETQYF.

This clone appeared once. This sequence joins TRBV10-3 and TRBJ1-1, with D possibly matching TRBD1 (6 bases). The CDR3 loop spans 16 amino acids. Germline V gene lookup returns CDR1 ENHRY and CDR2 SYGVKD. Trimming pared 3 bases from V and 1 base from J, leaving 15 bases between. The DNA of the CDR3 is TGTGCCATCAGTGAACGAGGGGGAGTTGGGAACACTGAAGCTTTCTTT. Its protein is CAISERGGVGNTEAFF.

The rearrangement joins TRBV10-3 to TRBJ1-1; possible D gene TRBD1, 5 bases. Looked up from germline, CDR1 is ENHRY and CDR2 is SYGVKD. V was shortened by 8 bases and J by 4 bases, with 14 bases between the two germline ends. CDR3 length equals 13 residues. This chain's CDR3 is CAIGTSAATEAFF. In DNA form, the CDR3 reads TGTGCCATCGGGACCTCGGCGGCCACTGAAGCTTTCTTT.

This clone showed up just a few times. This chain joins TRBV7-6 and TRBJ2-2, with D hard to call. V was cut by 1 base and J by 5 bases, with 5 bases left in between. This CDR3 region has 13 residues. Per the germline V gene, CDR1 is SGHVS and CDR2 is FNYEAQ. The CDR3 coding sequence is TGTGCCAGCAGCTTAGGAGCTACCGGGGAGCTGTTTTTT. Residues: CASSLGATGELFF.

This clone was found a few times. This chain uses TRBV18 with TRBJ1-2; the D gene is possibly TRBD1 (5 bases). Germline V gene sequence: CDR1 KGHSH, CDR2 LQKENI. This CDR3 region has 16 residues. V gave up 1 base and J gave up 6 bases, with 18 bases separating them. CDR3 residues: CASSPQQPSRGDGYTF. For the CDR3, the DNA is TGTGCCAGCTCACCACAACAACCATCCAGAGGGGATGGCTACACCTTC.

The chain links TRBV10-3 to TRBJ2-7, with 7 bases fitting TRBD1. Losses at the gene ends were 3 bases for V and 5 bases for J; bases not matched to a gene: 7. This CDR3 has 14 residues. The germline gives CDR1 ENHRY, CDR2 SYGVKD. The CDR3 loop reads CAISDRQGNNEQYF. CDR3 DNA: TGTGCCATCAGTGACCGACAGGGTAACAACGAGCAGTACTTC.

CDR3 in DNA: TGTGCCAGTAGTCCCCTGCGACATAGCAATCAGCCCCAGCATTTT. It translates to CASSPLRHSNQPQHF. The chain joins TRBV19 to TRBJ1-5; D is unclear. This CDR3 contains 15 residues. The germline V gene has CDR1 LNHDA and CDR2 SQIVND (reference sequence). V was shortened by 5 bases and J by 0 bases, with 11 bases between the two germline ends.

This clone has just one count. The V and J genes are TRBV19 and TRBJ1-1, with D perhaps TRBD1 (5 bases). Per germline, CDR1 LNHDA and CDR2 SQIVND (reference sequence). This CDR3 region has 16 residues. V lost 3 bases and J 8 bases, leaving 22 bases between the germline ends. This CDR3 reads CASSIRGGPPEREAFF. DNA of the CDR3: TGTGCCAGTAGTATTCGGGGGGGACCGCCGGAACGAGAAGCTTTCTTT.

The chain has TRBV10-3 and TRBJ2-3, with 10 nucleotides matching TRBD2. This CDR3 is 14 amino acids long. Germline lookup yields CDR1 ENHRY and CDR2 SYGVKD. Trimming cost V 9 bases and J 4 bases; bases outside gene matches: 7. This chain's CDR3 is CAIQAGGQADTQYF. CDR3 coding DNA: TGTGCCATTCAAGCGGGGGGGCAGGCAGATACGCAGTATTTT.